The 31 T cell receptor beta chains reported below all come from one sample, sequenced in a study of shared clonotypes between healthy human individuals. Sequencing was performed with immunoSEQ multiplex PCR; in TCRdb, only in-frame clones are kept and a portion is missing. This repertoire shows 2,500,000 or so clones, 92% found once; its top ten account for 0.37%. The sample comprised naive CD4+ T cells from PBMCs. Documented subset: CD45RA+ positively selected. The receptors stem from a man aged 18 to 30 in good health. Some clones in this sample may be carry-over from other donors' samples.

This sequence joins TRBV10-3 and TRBJ1-2; 10 bases match TRBD1. The V gene end was trimmed by 6 bases and the J gene end by 4 bases; junction bases not matched to a gene: 5. The CDR3 spans 14 residues. The germline V gene encodes CDR1 ENHRY and CDR2 SYGVKD. Here the CDR3 DNA reads TGTGCCATCAGGGGGACAGGGGAAGTCTATGGCTACACCTTC. Amino acid sequence: CAIRGTGEVYGYTF.

The chain uses TRBV19 and TRBJ1-2; possible D gene TRBD1, 6 bases. This CDR3 has 14 amino acids. With 3 bases removed from V and 2 bases from J, the gap between germline ends came to 10 bases. The germline CDR1 and CDR2 sequences are LNHDA and SQIVND (reference sequence). CDR3 region: CASSIGQTNYGYTF. CDR3 DNA: TGTGCCAGTAGTATCGGACAGACGAACTATGGCTACACCTTC.

V gene TRBV29-1 combines with J gene TRBJ2-1; weak D call: TRBD2 (6 bases). The germline V gene encodes CDR1 SQVTM and CDR2 ANQGSEA. The V end was cut by 3 bases, the J end by 4 bases, with 25 bases between. CDR3 length: 18 residues. For the CDR3, the DNA is TGCAGCGTTGACCTCTCGGGCAGACGGACGGAGGGGTACAATGAGCAGTTCTTC. Translated, it gives CSVDLSGRRTEGYNEQFF.

The chain links TRBV30 to TRBJ2-5, with D possibly being TRBD2 (5 bases). CDR3 size: 12 residues. CDR1 and CDR2 from the germline V gene are GTSNPN and SVGIG (reference sequence). Trimming took off 3 bases at V and 7 bases at J, with 12 bases between the two ends. The CDR3: CAWRTVGGTQYF. The CDR3 region has the DNA TGTGCCTGGAGAACCGTCGGAGGGACCCAGTACTTC.

V and J are TRBV5-1 and TRBJ2-1; the D is unclear. Trimming pared 4 bases from V and 0 bases from J, leaving 8 bases between. This CDR3 is 14 amino acids long. Looked up from germline, CDR1 is SGHRS and CDR2 is YFSETQ. DNA for the CDR3: TGCGCCAGCAGCCCCGCCCGCTCCTACAATGAGCAGTTCTTC. It encodes CASSPARSYNEQFF.

V and J are TRBV6-5 and TRBJ1-4; D is uncertain. This CDR3 spans 14 amino acids. The V gene lost 6 bases and the J gene lost 4 bases, with 12 bases spanning the gap. Looked up from germline, CDR1 is MNHEY and CDR2 is SVGAGI. CDR3 bases: TGTGCCAGCAGCCCCCCGGGCTTTAATGAAAAACTGTTTTTT. Protein: CASSPPGFNEKLFF.

This chain uses TRBV19 with TRBJ1-1, with D possibly TRBD1 on 5 matching bases. The CDR3 length is 14 residues. CDR1 is LNHDA and CDR2 is SQIVND in the germline V gene (reference sequence). Deletions cut 5 bases from V and 6 bases from J, with 16 bases between. The CDR3 is CASSGGTRVSEAFF. The CDR3 region has the DNA TGTGCCAGTAGTGGAGGGACGAGGGTCTCTGAAGCTTTCTTT.

The V call is TRBV7-8, the J call TRBJ2-1, with 8 bases lining up with TRBD2. The CDR3 is 15 amino acids. V lost 5 bases and J lost 8; bases outside the gene matches: 11. CDR1 and CDR2 (germline): SGHVS, FQNEAQ. The CDR3 region is CASSPRSGSFDEQFF. For the CDR3, the DNA is TGTGCCAGCAGCCCCCGGAGCGGGAGTTTCGATGAGCAGTTCTTC.

The gene calls are TRBV28 and TRBJ2-7; no firm D call. This CDR3 contains 15 residues. Germline V lookup: CDR1 MDHEN, CDR2 SYDVKM. Trimming removed 7 bases from V and 4 bases from J, with 20 bases in between. CDR3 residues: CASTSFRNPLYEQYF. The CDR3 DNA reads as TGTGCCAGCACCTCCTTCCGCAACCCTCTTTACGAGCAGTACTTC.

The V call is TRBV7-9, the J call TRBJ1-3; D may be TRBD1 (5 bases). This CDR3 contains 14 residues. V lost 1 base and J lost 3, with 7 bases in between. In germline, CDR1 is SEHNR, CDR2 FQNEAQ (reference sequence). The CDR3 loop reads CASSLGTYGNTIYF. The CDR3 nucleotides read TGTGCCAGCAGCTTAGGGACATATGGAAACACCATATATTTT.

The CDR3 coding sequence is TGTGCCAGCAGCTTATTGGGGGGCCCTTATGGCTACACCTTC. Protein product: CASSLLGGPYGYTF. V and J are TRBV7-9 and TRBJ1-2; D perhaps matches TRBD1 (6 bases). The CDR3 spans 14 residues. Looked up from germline, CDR1 is SEHNR and CDR2 is FQNEAQ (reference sequence). With 2 bases removed from V and 5 bases from J, the gap between germline ends came to 12 bases.

The gene calls are TRBV6-5 and TRBJ2-6; D is uncertain. Germline V lookup: CDR1 MNHEY, CDR2 SVGAGI. This CDR3 is 16 amino acids long. V gave up 0 bases and J gave up 2 bases, with 8 bases separating them. The CDR3 DNA is TGTGCCAGCAGTTACTCGAGTAGGGCTGGGGCCAACGTCCTGACTTTC. This sequence encodes CASSYSSRAGANVLTF.

Note on this clone: Its ends do not fully match the called genes, so a read error is possible. The chain is built from TRBV7-3 and TRBJ2-7; maybe TRBD1 (5 bases). This CDR3 contains 13 residues. Germline CDR1 is SGHTA and CDR2 is FQGTGA. The CDR3 spells CASSVTDSYEQYF. The DNA of the CDR3 is TGTGCCAGCAGCGTAACCGACAGTTACGAGCAGTACTTC.

This chain connects TRBV7-9 to TRBJ1-5; 8 bases match TRBD1. This CDR3 comprises 16 residues. Germline CDR1 SEHNR, CDR2 FQNEAQ (reference sequence). Trimming removed 5 bases from V and 0 bases from J; junction bases left unmatched: 6. Here the CDR3 DNA reads TGTGCCAGCAGCATCGGGACAGGCAATAGCAATCAGCCCCAGCATTTT. It translates to CASSIGTGNSNQPQHF. The full variable domain, its missing parts supplied by reference TRBV7-9 and TRBJ1-5, is DTGVSQNPRHKITKRGQNVTFRCDPISEHNRLYWYRQTLGQGPEFLTYFQNEAQLEKSRLLSDRFSAERPKGSFSTLEIQRTEQGDSAMYLCASSIGTGNSNQPQHFGDGTRLSIL.

Turning to this clone: Other DNA sequences within the sample encode an identical CDR3. The rearrangement joins TRBV5-1 to TRBJ2-5; D unclear. V was clipped by 2 bases and J by 5 bases, with 7 bases between them. The CDR3 totals 12 residues. Per germline, CDR1 SGHRS and CDR2 YFSETQ. This CDR3 reads CASSFPAETQYF. In DNA form, the CDR3 reads TGCGCCAGCAGCTTCCCAGCTGAGACCCAGTACTTC.

This rearrangement joins TRBV4-1 to TRBJ1-1, with D maybe TRBD1 (5 bases). The CDR3 is 16 residues long. The germline V and J ends were trimmed by 0 bases and 4 bases, with 15 bases remaining between them. CDR1 is MGHRA and CDR2 is YSYEKL in the germline V gene. In DNA form, the CDR3 reads TGCGCCAGCAGCCAAGAAGGTCGGCAGGGCGTCACTGAAGCTTTCTTT. It is translated as CASSQEGRQGVTEAFF.

Of note for this clone: This same CDR3 is encoded by further DNA sequences in the sample. The chain links TRBV7-9 to TRBJ2-3; D uncertain. Trimming left V 5 bases short and J 5 bases short, with 5 bases between. The length of the CDR3 is 11 residues. The germline CDR1 and CDR2 sequences are SEHNR and FQNEAQ (reference sequence). CDR3 nucleotides: TGTGCCAGCAGCCCACAAGATACGCAGTATTTT. It translates to CASSPQDTQYF.

This clone was recorded once. This sequence joins TRBV10-3 and TRBJ1-1; D unresolved. The CDR3 covers 13 residues. Trimming stripped 6 bases from V and 3 bases from J, with 11 bases between. Germline V gene sequence: CDR1 ENHRY, CDR2 SYGVKD. In DNA form, the CDR3 reads TGTGCCATCAGGTCAGAGGGAGACACTGAAGCTTTCTTT. Translation: CAIRSEGDTEAFF.

This chain connects TRBV5-6 to TRBJ2-7; D unresolved. Between the trimmed V and J ends, which lost 3 bases and 4 bases, there was a span of 17 bases. The germline V gene encodes CDR1 SGHDT and CDR2 YYEEEE. The CDR3 extends over 15 amino acids. CDR3 region: CASSYPSQDVYEQYF. The DNA of the CDR3 is TGTGCCAGCAGCTACCCATCGCAGGATGTTTACGAGCAGTACTTC.

The chain recombines TRBV4-1 with TRBJ2-5; the D gene is possibly TRBD2 (6 bases). Judging by the DNA end, TRBJ2-7 fits better; the J call may be wrong. The CDR3 runs 15 residues. Germline-derived CDR1 and CDR2 are MGHRA and YSYEKL. CDR3 region: CASSQDLTGAYEQYF. CDR3 bases: TGCGCCAGCAGCCAAGACTTGACGGGAGCCTACGAGCAGTACTTC.

On this clone: Other DNA sequences from this sample encode an identical CDR3 as well. The rearrangement uses TRBV7-8 and TRBJ2-1; 8 bases fit TRBD1. With V trimmed by 2 bases and J by 7 bases, 1 base remained unmatched. The CDR3 runs to 13 residues. The germline gives CDR1 SGHVS, CDR2 FQNEAQ. The DNA for the CDR3 is TGTGCCAGCAGCTTAAACAGGGGGAATGAGCAGTTCTTC. Translation gives CASSLNRGNEQFF.

This clone was seen once. The gene calls are TRBV7-2 and TRBJ2-7; 9 positions agree with TRBD2. V lost 5 bases to trimming and J lost 0 bases; unmatched junction nucleotides: 2. Germline V gives CDR1 SGHTA, CDR2 FQGNSA. There are 14 residues in the CDR3. For the CDR3, the DNA is TGTGCCAGCAGCCATAGCGGGAGCTCCTACGAGCAGTACTTC. Amino acids: CASSHSGSSYEQYF.

The V and J genes are TRBV5-1 and TRBJ2-5; TRBD2 might be the D (6 bases). Per germline, CDR1 SGHRS and CDR2 YFSETQ. The V gene lost 0 bases and the J gene lost 3 bases, with 18 bases spanning the gap. The CDR3 totals 17 residues. The CDR3 region has the DNA TGCGCCAGCAGCTTGGCCGGGAGAGGGAGCGGAGAAGAGACCCAGTACTTC. It is translated as CASSLAGRGSGEETQYF.

The chain couples TRBV6-6 to TRBJ2-1; maybe TRBD2 (6 bases). Germline CDR1 is MNHNY and CDR2 is SVGAGI (reference sequence). V was pared by 4 bases and J by 1 base, with 11 bases between. The CDR3 has 15 residues. The CDR3 DNA sequence: TGTGCCAGCAGTTTAGCGGAGGTATCCTACAATGAGCAGTTCTTC. Protein product: CASSLAEVSYNEQFF.

CDR3 residues: CASAVGAGQAGYTF. The CDR3 region has the DNA TGCGCCAGCGCGGTTGGGGCAGGGCAGGCGGGCTACACCTTC. The chain combines TRBV10-2 with TRBJ1-2; D might be TRBD1 (5 bases). CDR1 and CDR2 from the germline V gene are WSHSY and SAAADI. The CDR3 sequence is 14 residues long. Trimming left V 8 bases short and J 8 bases short, with 21 bases between.

This sequence joins TRBV19 and TRBJ2-2; D perhaps matches TRBD2 (6 bases). This CDR3 spans 14 amino acids. V gave up 1 base and J gave up 5 bases, with 8 bases separating them. Germline CDR1 and CDR2: LNHDA and SQIVND (reference sequence). The CDR3 loop reads CASSIVAGTGELFF. For the CDR3, the DNA is TGTGCCAGTAGTATAGTTGCGGGAACCGGGGAGCTGTTTTTT.

V is TRBV6-5 and J is TRBJ1-3; D gene uncertain. The CDR3 covers 15 residues. Germline V gene sequence: CDR1 MNHEY, CDR2 SVGAGI. V gave up 10 bases and J gave up 0 bases, with 16 bases separating them. The CDR3 loop is CATSEGLPSGNTIYF. In DNA form, the CDR3 reads TGTGCCACTTCGGAAGGGCTCCCCTCTGGAAACACCATATATTTT.

The chain couples TRBV18 to TRBJ1-1, with 9 bases lining up with TRBD1. The CDR3 has 15 residues. Germline CDR1 is KGHSH and CDR2 is LQKENI. J gave up 4 bases and V 0 bases, and 3 bases lay outside the gene matches. Written as DNA, the CDR3 is TGTGCCAGCTCACCACCTGGGGACAGGGCCACTGAAGCTTTCTTT. This encodes CASSPPGDRATEAFF.

This clone has only one observation. The chain has TRBV9 and TRBJ2-3; TRBD1 matches 9 bases. V shed 3 bases, J shed 6 bases, and the junction held 8 bases outside the gene matches. This CDR3 spans 15 amino acids. Germline V gene lookup returns CDR1 SGDLS and CDR2 YYNGEE. The CDR3 loop is CASSGRTGAGDTQYF. The CDR3 DNA sequence: TGTGCCAGCAGCGGACGGACAGGGGCGGGGGATACGCAGTATTTT.

Only one count was recorded for this clone. This chain uses TRBV7-9 with TRBJ2-1; tentatively, D is TRBD2 (5 bases). Germline lookup yields CDR1 SEHNR and CDR2 FQNEAQ (reference sequence). Between the trimmed V and J ends, which lost 4 bases and 4 bases, there was a span of 17 bases. This CDR3 comprises 16 residues. DNA for the CDR3: TGTGCCAGCAGCTCCTCACCTCCACGGAGGTACAATGAGCAGTTCTTC. It encodes CASSSSPPRRYNEQFF.

The rearrangement links TRBV28 to TRBJ2-3, with 7 bases aligning to TRBD2. V dropped 3 bases and J dropped 2; count of bases not matched to a gene: 5. Germline V gene lookup returns CDR1 MDHEN and CDR2 SYDVKM. This CDR3 spans 15 amino acids. CDR3 residues: CASSFPSGYTDTQYF. The CDR3 DNA reads TGTGCCAGCAGTTTCCCTAGCGGCTACACAGATACGCAGTATTTT.